The clone carrying this T cell receptor beta chain was seen a handful of times. Antigen specificity is unknown. Unmatched junction bases numbered 3, after V lost 1 base and J lost 9 bases. CDR3 length equals 14 residues. Germline V lookup: CDR1 SGHAT, CDR2 FQNNGV. This sample was taken from a study of response to subunit inactivated influenza vaccine. Findings and limits, study-wide: The authors offered the suggestion that each seasonal influenza vaccination recruits few new T cells.

TCRdb re-called the RT-PCR reads through MiXCR, storing one row per CDR3 protein. Among over 150,000 distinct CDR3 sequences listed, about 9.3% were seen once. The specimen comprised non-naive T cells sorted from PBMCs, sampled on the day of vaccination. The V and J genes are TRBV11-2 and TRBJ2-1; 10 nucleotides line up with TRBD2. This receptor was taken from a man in his forties or fifties who received an inactivated influenza vaccine. The DNA of the CDR3 is TGTGCCAGCAGCTTAGGAGCGGGGGGGGGTGAGCAGTTCTTC. Its protein product is CASSLGAGGGEQFF.